These T cell receptor beta chains were read from a single sample in a study of cytomegalovirus exposure and HLA in healthy donors. Data came from immunoSEQ multiplex PCR; TCRdb stores just in-frame clones and leaves some out. The sample includes around 160,000 clones, 77% of them seen just once. Sequenced sample: PBMCs. These receptor sequences come from a man aged 50 or older in good health and CMV-seropositive. The conserved cysteine and the conserved F or W are not part of the CDR3 here. Fields, in order: V gene, D gene, J gene, CDR3 protein. D genes are given only for firm matches.

TRBV28	TRBD2	TRBJ2-3	ASSPAGGGDTQY
TRBV5-1	TRBD1	TRBJ2-1	ASSLNRRTGRNEQF
TRBV27	TRBD1	TRBJ2-1	ASSFATGGGYNEQF
TRBV7-9	TRBD1	TRBJ1-4	ASSIRQGFEKLF
TRBV5-4	.	TRBJ2-7	ASSSGATSYEQY
TRBV28	.	TRBJ1-1	ASIPSRGTEAF
TRBV27	.	TRBJ1-3	ASSPRPNYDRSSGNTIY
TRBV7-2	.	TRBJ2-1	ASSFQGGNNEQF
TRBV5-1	.	TRBJ1-2	ASSLEDSRYGYT
TRBV5-1	TRBD2	TRBJ2-3	ASSLGSGGRTDTQY
TRBV28	TRBD1	TRBJ2-5	ASRSQGVGTQY
TRBV4-3	.	TRBJ1-1	ASSQDFEGGAAEAF
TRBV7-9	TRBD1	TRBJ2-1	ASSDTGGAFYNEQF
TRBV18	TRBD1	TRBJ1-1	ASSPLQGVKTEAF
TRBV9	.	TRBJ1-2	ASSERRDQATGYT
TRBV10-3	.	TRBJ2-4	AISEYEDIQY
TRBV6-6	.	TRBJ2-1	ASSYDSPSYNEQF
TRBV11-1	.	TRBJ2-6	ASSATGRSSGANVLT
TRBV5-1	TRBD1	TRBJ1-5	ASSFGTGENQPQH
TRBV4-3	TRBD1	TRBJ2-1	ASSQGTGNYNEQF
TRBV4-3	.	.	ASSQDRRLLYEQY
TRBV30	.	TRBJ1-5	AWGGLEQPQH
TRBV27	.	TRBJ2-7	ASSSHPTRGGYEQY
TRBV5-6	TRBD1	TRBJ1-5	ASSTGGRNQPQH
TRBV7-9	TRBD2	TRBJ2-7	ASSKPGGYEQY